One sample yielded the 10 T cell receptor beta chains listed below, sequenced in a study of blood T cell repertoires in COVID-19. The protocol was immunoSEQ multiplex PCR, while the TCRdb copy is restricted to in-frame clones and leaves out a portion. The data show hundreds of thousands of clones, about nine tenths seen once. Sequencing input: PBMCs or T cells enriched from blood (not recorded which). The receptors here all came from a woman younger than 35 who had recovered from COVID-19.

The chain links TRBV6-5 to TRBJ2-7; possible D gene TRBD1, 6 bases. Germline V lookup: CDR1 MNHEY, CDR2 SVGAGI. V lost 6 bases, J lost 2 bases, and 14 bases lay in between. This CDR3 comprises 14 residues. The CDR3 region is CASRGDTVTYEQYF. The DNA of the CDR3 is TGTGCCAGCAGGGGGGACACCGTAACCTACGAGCAGTACTTC.

This rearrangement joins TRBV5-1 to TRBJ2-1; 8 bases align to TRBD2. The CDR3 contains 17 residues. V lost 0 bases and J lost 2; bases outside the gene matches: 7. CDR1 is SGHRS and CDR2 is YFSETQ in the germline V gene. For the CDR3, the DNA is TGCGCCAGCAGCTTGGAGGCTAGCGGGCATGCCTACAATGAGCAGTTCTTC. It yields the protein CASSLEASGHAYNEQFF.

J is TRBJ1-5 and V is TRBV7-9, with a tentative D call TRBD1 (5 bases). The CDR3 length is 13 residues. Trimming took 4 bases from V and 5 from J, leaving 9 bases between them. Germline lookup yields CDR1 SEHNR and CDR2 FQNEAQ (reference sequence). CDR3 nucleotides: TGTGCCAGCAGCTCCAGGGCAGATCAGCCCCAGCATTTT. Translation gives CASSSRADQPQHF.

Remarks on this clone: This specimen includes other DNA sequences encoding the same CDR3. This chain joins TRBV28 and TRBJ1-2; D perhaps matches TRBD1 (5 bases). V lost 6 bases to trimming and J lost 5 bases, with 10 bases between them. Germline CDR1 is MDHEN and CDR2 is SYDVKM. The CDR3 covers 12 residues. The DNA for the CDR3 is TGTGCCAGCAGCCTCGGGGGTTATGGCTACACCTTC. Translated, it gives CASSLGGYGYTF.

The chain has TRBV19 and TRBJ2-7, with 8 bases matching TRBD1. This CDR3 has 15 residues. Trimming removed 2 bases from V and 1 base from J; junction bases left unmatched: 4. The germline CDR1 and CDR2 sequences are LNHDA and SQIVND (reference sequence). CDR3 amino acids: CASSIRYRGSYEQYF. CDR3 DNA: TGTGCCAGTAGTATACGGTACAGGGGGTCCTACGAGCAGTACTTC.

This sequence joins TRBV5-1 and TRBJ2-7, with D unresolved. Germline lookup yields CDR1 SGHRS and CDR2 YFSETQ. Trimming shortened V by 1 base and J by 7 bases, and 12 bases separated the two germline ends. The CDR3 is 13 amino acids. The CDR3 region has the DNA TGCGCCAGCAGCTTGCCTCCCAGTTGGGAGCAGTACTTC. This codes for CASSLPPSWEQYF.

The V gene is TRBV6-5, the J gene TRBJ1-4; 8 bases map to TRBD1. Germline V gene sequence: CDR1 MNHEY, CDR2 SVGAGI. With V trimmed by 6 bases and J by 7 bases, 7 bases remained unmatched. This CDR3 region has 14 residues. The CDR3 DNA follows: TGTGCCAGCAGCGCCCAGGGGGCGATTGAAAAACTGTTTTTT. Amino acid sequence: CASSAQGAIEKLFF.

This clone was picked up a small number of times. The J gene is TRBJ1-5, the V gene TRBV5-1; D remains ambiguous. The CDR3 has 15 amino acids. The ends were cut back, 0 bases at V and 6 bases at J, with 13 bases in the middle. CDR1 is SGHRS and CDR2 is YFSETQ in the germline V gene. CDR3 in DNA: TGCGCCAGCAGCTTGGGTGGAGATCGGGGTCAGCCCCAGCATTTT. Encoded protein: CASSLGGDRGQPQHF.

The rearrangement links TRBV10-3 to TRBJ2-1, with 11 bases lining up with TRBD2. The germline V gene encodes CDR1 ENHRY and CDR2 SYGVKD. The CDR3 covers 15 residues. V dropped 3 bases and J dropped 8; count of bases not matched to a gene: 6. The CDR3 region has the DNA TGTGCCATCAGTGAAACTAGCGGGAGTCGTGATGAGCAGTTCTTC. Amino acids: CAISETSGSRDEQFF.

The V and J genes are TRBV11-2 and TRBJ2-7; TRBD1 matches 7 bases. Losses at the gene ends were 2 bases for V and 7 bases for J; bases not matched to a gene: 2. The CDR3 contains 12 residues. Looked up from germline, CDR1 is SGHAT and CDR2 is FQNNGV. CDR3 coding DNA: TGTGCCAGCAGCTTATTACAGGGGGAGCAGTACTTC. Protein sequence: CASSLLQGEQYF.